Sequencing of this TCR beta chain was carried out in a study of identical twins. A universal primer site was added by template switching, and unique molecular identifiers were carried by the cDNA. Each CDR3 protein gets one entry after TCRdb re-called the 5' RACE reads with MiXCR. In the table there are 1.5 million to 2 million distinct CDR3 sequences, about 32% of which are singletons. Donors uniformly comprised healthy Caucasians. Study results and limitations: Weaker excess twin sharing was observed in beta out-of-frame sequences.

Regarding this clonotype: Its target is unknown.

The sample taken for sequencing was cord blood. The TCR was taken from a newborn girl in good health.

The CDR3 DNA reads TGCAGTGCTAGTATATGGGGCGGGAGTGGCTCCTACAATGAGCAGTTCTTC. It translates to CSASIWGGSGSYNEQFF. This chain uses TRBV20-1 with TRBJ2-1, with 7 positions matching TRBD2. Trimming cost V 3 bases and J 0 bases; bases outside gene matches: 11. There are 17 residues in the CDR3. CDR1 and CDR2 (germline): DFQATT, SNEGSKA (reference sequence).